The present TCR beta chain was sequenced within a study of shared clonotypes between healthy human individuals. In its sample, this clone was seen a few times. Germline V gene lookup returns CDR1 MDHEN and CDR2 SYDVKM. V was clipped by 7 bases and J by 1 base, with 5 bases between them. The CDR3 extends over 12 amino acids. This table comes from immunoSEQ multiplex PCR, and its TCRdb copy is limited to in-frame clones, with some not included. The data hold under 550,000 clones, with about 96% observed a single time. The receptor was derived from a woman in her twenties or thirties in good health. The chain uses TRBV28 and TRBJ1-5; D unresolved. Sample: naive CD4+ T cells sorted from blood. Subset: CD45RA+ positively selected. CDR3: CASKASNQPQHF. The CDR3 nucleotides read TGTGCCAGCAAGGCGAGCAATCAGCCCCAGCATTTT. Supplemented by reference TRBV28 and TRBJ1-5, the full variable domain reads DVKVTQSSRYLVKRTGEKVFLECVQDMDHENMFWYRQDPGLGLRLIYFSYDVKMKEKGDIPEGYSVSREKKERFSLILESASTNQTSMYLCASKASNQPQHFGDGTRLSIL.